This is a list of T cell receptor beta chains from one sample in a study of blood T cell repertoires in COVID-19. Produced via immunoSEQ multiplex PCR; TCRdb's table is partial and in-frame only. The repertoire holds under 400,000 clones, with more than 70% as singletons. Material: PBMCs or T cells enriched from blood (not recorded which). Every receptor here comes from a woman in her 30s who had been exposed to COVID-19. CDR3s include the opening cysteine and the closing phenylalanine or tryptophan. The order of the fields is clone size, V gene, J gene, D gene, CDR3 protein, CDR3 DNA. The D gene is left open where the match is weak. Clone size is shown for a subset of rows, as once, few, many or a class of expanded clone.

clone_size: NA
v_call: TRBV24-1
j_call: TRBJ2-3
d_call: NA
cdr3_aa: CATSDLSAGEGTDTQYF
cdr3_nt: TGTGCCACCAGTGATTTATCAGCGGGCGAGGGCACAGATACGCAGTATTTT

clone_size: NA
v_call: TRBV7-9
j_call: TRBJ1-1
d_call: NA
cdr3_aa: CASSLGGTGFTEAFF
cdr3_nt: TGTGCCAGCAGCTTAGGGGGAACAGGGTTCACTGAAGCTTTCTTT

clone_size: once
v_call: TRBV21-1
j_call: TRBJ1-4
d_call: NA
cdr3_aa: CASSKRDREPGGVTNEKLFF
cdr3_nt: TGTGCCAGCAGCAAACGGGACAGGGAACCAGGGGGAGTAACTAATGAAAAACTGTTTTTT

clone_size: NA
v_call: TRBV3-1/TRBV3-2
j_call: TRBJ2-7
d_call: NA
cdr3_aa: CASSPSVQPSYEQYF
cdr3_nt: TGTGCCAGCAGCCCATCGGTACAGCCCAGCTACGAGCAGTACTTC

clone_size: NA
v_call: TRBV28
j_call: TRBJ2-3
d_call: NA
cdr3_aa: CASSFLSGTDTQYF
cdr3_nt: TGTGCCAGCAGTTTTCTTAGCGGCACAGATACGCAGTATTTT

clone_size: NA
v_call: TRBV5-6
j_call: TRBJ1-1
d_call: TRBD1
cdr3_aa: CASSLGQGETEAFF
cdr3_nt: TGTGCCAGCAGCTTGGGGCAGGGGGAAACTGAAGCTTTCTTT

clone_size: NA
v_call: TRBV18
j_call: TRBJ1-2
d_call: TRBD1
cdr3_aa: CASSPTGVGGYTF
cdr3_nt: TGTGCCAGCTCACCTACAGGGGTGGGAGGCTACACCTTC

clone_size: NA
v_call: TRBV2
j_call: TRBJ1-5
d_call: TRBD1
cdr3_aa: CASSSPGQGPNQPQHF
cdr3_nt: TGTGCCAGCAGCTCACCGGGACAGGGGCCGAATCAGCCCCAGCATTTT

clone_size: NA
v_call: TRBV5-1
j_call: TRBJ2-3
d_call: TRBD2
cdr3_aa: CASSSGTSNGPDTQYF
cdr3_nt: TGCGCCAGCAGCTCCGGGACTAGTAATGGCCCAGATACGCAGTATTTT

clone_size: NA
v_call: TRBV7-3
j_call: TRBJ1-5
d_call: NA
cdr3_aa: CASAQGTAQPQHF
cdr3_nt: TGTGCCAGCGCCCAGGGGACGGCTCAGCCCCAGCATTTT

clone_size: NA
v_call: TRBV5-1
j_call: TRBJ2-7
d_call: TRBD1
cdr3_aa: CASSNTPDRGAYEQYF
cdr3_nt: TGCGCCAGCAGCAACACCCCGGACAGGGGGGCGTACGAGCAGTACTTC

clone_size: NA
v_call: TRBV9
j_call: TRBJ2-7
d_call: NA
cdr3_aa: CASSPEYF
cdr3_nt: TGTGCCAGCAGCCCAGAGTACTTC

clone_size: NA
v_call: TRBV5-4
j_call: TRBJ1-3
d_call: NA
cdr3_aa: CASSLNLDRGNTIYF
cdr3_nt: TGTGCCAGCAGCTTAAACCTCGACAGGGGAAACACCATATATTTT

clone_size: NA
v_call: TRBV7-2
j_call: TRBJ2-1
d_call: NA
cdr3_aa: CASSLRRGPIYNEQFF
cdr3_nt: TGTGCCAGCAGCTTAAGGAGGGGGCCGATCTACAATGAGCAGTTCTTC

clone_size: NA
v_call: TRBV11-2
j_call: TRBJ2-5
d_call: TRBD1
cdr3_aa: CASSFRTGPETQYF
cdr3_nt: TGTGCCAGCAGCTTTAGGACAGGGCCAGAGACCCAGTACTTC

clone_size: NA
v_call: TRBV5-1
j_call: TRBJ2-1
d_call: NA
cdr3_aa: CASSFPAEASSYNEQFF
cdr3_nt: TGCGCCAGCAGCTTCCCAGCGGAGGCTAGTTCCTACAATGAGCAGTTCTTC

clone_size: NA
v_call: TRBV28
j_call: TRBJ2-7
d_call: NA
cdr3_aa: CASSLWRDEQYF
cdr3_nt: TGTGCCAGCAGTTTATGGAGGGACGAGCAGTACTTC

clone_size: NA
v_call: TRBV10-1
j_call: TRBJ2-2
d_call: NA
cdr3_aa: CASSATGIGGELFF
cdr3_nt: TGCGCCAGCAGTGCTACAGGGATTGGTGGGGAGCTGTTTTTT

clone_size: NA
v_call: TRBV12-5
j_call: TRBJ2-2
d_call: NA
cdr3_aa: CASGSSGTLNTGELFF
cdr3_nt: TGTGCTAGTGGTTCGTCCGGGACACTGAACACCGGGGAGCTGTTTTTT

clone_size: NA
v_call: TRBV10-3
j_call: TRBJ1-1
d_call: TRBD1
cdr3_aa: CAISADTGAGTEAFF
cdr3_nt: TGTGCCATCAGTGCGGATACAGGGGCAGGCACTGAAGCTTTCTTT

clone_size: NA
v_call: TRBV13
j_call: TRBJ1-6
d_call: NA
cdr3_aa: CASSLRGQLNSPLHF
cdr3_nt: TGTGCCAGCAGCTTAAGGGGACAACTTAATTCACCCCTCCACTTT

clone_size: NA
v_call: TRBV4-1
j_call: TRBJ1-2
d_call: TRBD1
cdr3_aa: CASSPKTDRGRPTNYGYTF
cdr3_nt: TGCGCCAGCAGCCCCAAAACAGACAGGGGGCGACCGACTAACTATGGCTACACCTTC

clone_size: NA
v_call: TRBV29-1
j_call: TRBJ2-1
d_call: TRBD2
cdr3_aa: CSVEDQLAGTYNEQFF
cdr3_nt: TGCAGCGTTGAAGATCAACTAGCGGGAACCTACAATGAGCAGTTCTTC

clone_size: NA
v_call: TRBV23-1
j_call: TRBJ2-2
d_call: TRBD2
cdr3_aa: CASSPGTDLSGRGAGELFF
cdr3_nt: TGCGCCAGCAGTCCGGGGACGGACCTTAGCGGGAGAGGCGCCGGGGAGCTGTTTTTT

clone_size: NA
v_call: TRBV6-2/TRBV6-3
j_call: TRBJ2-7
d_call: TRBD1
cdr3_aa: CASSRVTGTGLKWHSEQYF
cdr3_nt: TGTGCCAGCAGTAGGGTAACCGGGACAGGTTTGAAGTGGCACTCCGAGCAGTACTTC

clone_size: NA
v_call: TRBV19
j_call: TRBJ1-2
d_call: TRBD1
cdr3_aa: CASSAGQATFNYGYTF
cdr3_nt: TGTGCCAGTAGCGCTGGACAGGCGACGTTTAACTATGGCTACACCTTC

clone_size: once
v_call: TRBV7-2
j_call: TRBJ2-7
d_call: TRBD1
cdr3_aa: CASSLDSTGETYEQYF
cdr3_nt: TGTGCCAGCAGCTTAGATTCGACAGGGGAAACCTACGAGCAGTACTTC

clone_size: NA
v_call: TRBV18
j_call: TRBJ2-7
d_call: TRBD1
cdr3_aa: CASNSGQRFYEQYF
cdr3_nt: TGTGCCAGTAATTCGGGACAGAGATTCTACGAGCAGTACTTC

clone_size: once
v_call: TRBV7-8
j_call: TRBJ2-7
d_call: TRBD2
cdr3_aa: CASSRNPGGENYEQYF
cdr3_nt: TGTGCCAGCAGCCGAAACCCGGGGGGGGAAAACTACGAGCAGTACTTC

clone_size: NA
v_call: TRBV11-2
j_call: TRBJ2-7
d_call: TRBD2
cdr3_aa: CASSAFSGSSTYEQYF
cdr3_nt: TGTGCCAGCAGCGCCTTTAGCGGGAGTTCGACCTACGAGCAGTACTTC

clone_size: NA
v_call: TRBV6-5
j_call: TRBJ1-1
d_call: NA
cdr3_aa: CASSPDFYTEAFF
cdr3_nt: TGTGCCAGCAGTCCCGACTTCTATACTGAAGCTTTCTTT

clone_size: once
v_call: TRBV6-5
j_call: TRBJ1-4
d_call: NA
cdr3_aa: CASSYSIGREKLFF
cdr3_nt: TGTGCCAGCAGTTACTCGATCGGGAGAGAAAAACTGTTTTTT

clone_size: NA
v_call: TRBV6-5
j_call: TRBJ2-3
d_call: NA
cdr3_aa: CASRDNTDTQYF
cdr3_nt: TGTGCCAGCAGGGACAACACAGATACGCAGTATTTT

clone_size: NA
v_call: TRBV5-1
j_call: TRBJ1-1
d_call: NA
cdr3_aa: CASSPLSPGDTEAFF
cdr3_nt: TGCGCCAGCAGCCCGCTTTCCCCAGGGGACACTGAAGCTTTCTTT

clone_size: NA
v_call: TRBV11-2
j_call: TRBJ1-1
d_call: TRBD1
cdr3_aa: CASSLGQGTEAFF
cdr3_nt: TGTGCCAGCAGCCTTGGACAGGGAACTGAAGCTTTCTTT

clone_size: NA
v_call: TRBV7-3
j_call: TRBJ1-5
d_call: NA
cdr3_aa: CASSLSGGNQPQHF
cdr3_nt: TGTGCCAGCAGCCTCTCAGGTGGCAATCAGCCCCAGCATTTT

clone_size: NA
v_call: TRBV29-1
j_call: TRBJ1-4
d_call: TRBD1
cdr3_aa: CSVERDSEKLFF
cdr3_nt: TGCAGCGTTGAACGGGACAGTGAAAAACTGTTTTTT

clone_size: NA
v_call: TRBV5-1
j_call: TRBJ1-1
d_call: NA
cdr3_aa: CASSLSGGITEAFF
cdr3_nt: TGCGCCAGCAGCTTATCTGGCGGAATAACTGAAGCTTTCTTT

clone_size: NA
v_call: TRBV5-1
j_call: TRBJ2-3
d_call: TRBD1
cdr3_aa: CASSLPGQKTDTQYF
cdr3_nt: TGCGCCAGCAGCTTGCCGGGACAGAAAACAGATACGCAGTATTTT

clone_size: NA
v_call: TRBV29-1
j_call: TRBJ2-7
d_call: NA
cdr3_aa: CSVEAQDHPYEQYF
cdr3_nt: TGCAGCGTTGAAGCACAGGATCACCCCTACGAGCAGTACTTC

clone_size: NA
v_call: TRBV9
j_call: TRBJ2-7
d_call: NA
cdr3_aa: CASSVLAEAYEQYF
cdr3_nt: TGTGCCAGCAGCGTCTTAGCGGAAGCCTACGAGCAGTACTTC

clone_size: NA
v_call: TRBV7-9
j_call: TRBJ2-7
d_call: TRBD2
cdr3_aa: CASSLSAGGSPYEQYF
cdr3_nt: TGTGCCAGCAGCTTATCTGCGGGAGGGTCCCCCTACGAGCAGTACTTC

clone_size: NA
v_call: TRBV6-5
j_call: TRBJ1-2
d_call: NA
cdr3_aa: CARRIREAYGYTF
cdr3_nt: TGTGCCAGGCGGATCAGGGAGGCCTATGGCTACACCTTC

clone_size: NA
v_call: TRBV9
j_call: TRBJ2-7
d_call: TRBD2
cdr3_aa: CASSVGVGGSIYEQYF
cdr3_nt: TGTGCCAGCAGCGTAGGTGTTGGCGGGAGTATCTACGAGCAGTACTTC

clone_size: NA
v_call: TRBV7-3
j_call: TRBJ1-2
d_call: NA
cdr3_aa: CASSREWGGGYTF
cdr3_nt: TGTGCCAGCAGCCGCGAGTGGGGAGGGGGCTACACCTTC